The following is a T cell receptor (beta chain) sequence with its context. This sample was included in a study of T cells in Graves' hyperthyroidism and ophthalmopathy. Amplification yielded TCR beta CDR3 regions, with RNA transcripts as the source. In the first-round RT-PCR of the TCR CDR3, the HTBI primer set was used. TCRdb independently ran MiXCR on the multiplex PCR reads; one entry per CDR3 protein. The sample yields around 540,000 distinct CDR3 sequences, about 16% seen once. The study included ophthalmopathy patients with Clinical Activity Score at least 3, NOSPECS grade at least 4 and duration under 3 months. This TCR was sampled from a woman in her 30s with Graves' ophthalmopathy. The sample consisted of blood.

The CDR3 loop is CASSLMGPGGTEAFF. In DNA form, the CDR3 reads TGTGCCAGCAGCTTGATGGGCCCTGGAGGCACTGAAGCTTTCTTT. The rearrangement links TRBV7-9 to TRBJ1-1; no clear D gene. Germline loops: CDR1 SEHNR, CDR2 FQNEAQ (reference sequence). The CDR3 is made up of 15 amino acids. V lost 3 bases and J 4 bases, leaving 15 bases between the germline ends. Full variable domain (rest looked up from reference TRBV7-9 and TRBJ1-1): DTGVSQNPRHKITKRGQNVTFRCDPISEHNRLYWYRQTLGQGPEFLTYFQNEAQLEKSRLLSDRFSAERPKGSFSTLEIQRTEQGDSAMYLCASSLMGPGGTEAFFGQGTRLTVV.